This TCR beta chain appears in the sequencing data of a study of human T cells and chemical hapten exposure. Across the whole study: Diphenylcyclopropenone, dosed weekly to the scalp, was given to patients throughout the roughly 25-week study. TCR yields per sample varied mostly from small pooled library volume differences.

The trim removed 5 bases at V and 5 bases at J, leaving 11 bases unmatched. This CDR3 is built from 16 residues. Methods used by the authors: Ranging from about 23,224 to 750,000, TCR counts per sample had a median value of around 92,000. TCRdb recomputed calls from the RACE reads with MiXCR, one row per CDR3 protein. TCRdb assigned the V and J calls; the authors' analysis was not used. In the table there are over 300,000 distinct CDR3 sequences, approximately 5.1% of which are singletons. This clonotype has a count of ten or more. The time point was: pre-sensitization, week 0. The treatment denotes: therapeutic diphenylcyclopropenone sensitization with weekly scalp DPC.

Sequenced material: whole blood, taken in connection with sensitization to the hapten diphenylcyclopropenone (DPC). V gene TRBV12-3 or TRBV12-4 combines with J gene TRBJ2-5; the match to TRBD1 covers 10 bases. This clonotype originated in a woman between 50 and 59 years old with alopecia areata. Some clones in this sample may be carry-over from other donors' samples. The CDR3 coding sequence is TGTGCCAGCAGTGAGGCAAGACAGGGGGCGTTGGAGACCCAGTACTTC. It is translated as CASSEARQGALETQYF.